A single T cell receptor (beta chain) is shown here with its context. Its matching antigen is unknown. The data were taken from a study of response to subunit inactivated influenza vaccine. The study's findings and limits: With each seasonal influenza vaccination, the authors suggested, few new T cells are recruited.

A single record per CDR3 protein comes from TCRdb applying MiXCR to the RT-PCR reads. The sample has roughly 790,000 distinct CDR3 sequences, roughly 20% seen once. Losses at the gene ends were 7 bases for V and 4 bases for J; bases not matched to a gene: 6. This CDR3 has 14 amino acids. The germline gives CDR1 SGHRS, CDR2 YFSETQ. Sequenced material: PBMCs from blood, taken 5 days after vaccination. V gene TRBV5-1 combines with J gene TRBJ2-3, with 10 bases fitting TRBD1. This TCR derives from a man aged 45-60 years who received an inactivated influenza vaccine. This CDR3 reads CASWTGGVADTQYF. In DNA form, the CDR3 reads TGCGCCAGCTGGACAGGGGGGGTGGCAGATACGCAGTATTTT.